This T cell receptor beta chain derives from a study of molecular identifiers for immune sequencing clone quantification. Study overall: Replicates partitioned RNA from around 18,000 or 91,000 naive CD8 cells into five parts, sequencing four.

This clonotype was counted many times. V lost 0 bases to trimming and J lost 5 bases, with 4 bases between them. This CDR3 has 12 residues. Germline V CDR1 and CDR2: SGDLS, YYNGEE. TCRdb re-called the PCR reads with MiXCR, one entry per CDR3 protein. The sample comprises hundreds of thousands of distinct CDR3 sequences, about 25% of which are singletons, and approximately 0.75% rests with the top ten. The gene calls are TRBV9 and TRBJ2-3, with D unclear. This sequence was found in a human donor in good health. Some libraries in this study had Jurkat cell RNA spiked in. The specimen sequenced was naive CD8+ T cells from blood, with Jurkat cell RNA spiked in. Subset denoted: FACS-sorted CD8+CD4-CCR7+CD45RA+ naive T cells. CDR3 residues: CASSVDLDTQYF. The CDR3 nucleotides are TGTGCCAGCAGCGTAGATCTAGATACGCAGTATTTT.